This TCR beta chain was identified during a study of Ad26.COV2.S vaccination and SARS-CoV-2 variants. Here immunoSEQ multiplex PCR was the method, and the copy in TCRdb shows in-frame clones only, minus some. The sample carries hundreds of thousands of clones, 87% recorded once. Germline V gene data show CDR1 as SGHRS and CDR2 as YFSETQ. Trimming removed 1 base at V and 0 bases at J, with 8 bases between. The CDR3 length is 15 residues. Indicated treatment: some 19 received Ad26.COV2.S at low or high dose, single or two shots; 5 received placebo; per-sample allocation not given. Sampling took place 63 days after the first vaccine or placebo injection.

The rearrangement joins TRBV5-1 to TRBJ2-1; a weak D match, TRBD1 (7 bases). This TCR derives from a person between 18 and 59 years old who received the Ad26.COV2.S COVID-19 vaccine or a placebo. The input for sequencing was peripheral blood, taken in a trial of Ad26.COV2.S vaccine versus placebo. The CDR3 DNA is TGCGCCAGCAGCTTGCAGGGGGGCTCCTACAATGAGCAGTTCTTC. This codes for CASSLQGGSYNEQFF.